These 18 T cell receptor beta chains came from one sample sequenced in a study of CD8 T cells in ankylosing spondylitis. In TCRdb, the 5' RACE reads were re-called with MiXCR into one record per CDR3 protein. The sample consists of 200,000 to 250,000 distinct CDR3 sequences, 20% to 30% of them appearing once. Sequencing input: blood, either unsorted or a sorted T cell fraction (not recorded which). Every receptor here comes from a male donor with ankylosing spondylitis or in good health (not recorded which).

This clonotype has a handful of counts. The chain carries TRBV20-1 and TRBJ2-5, with 13 bases identical to TRBD2. This CDR3 has 16 amino acids. V was clipped by 6 bases and J by 5 bases; unmatched bases: 12. CDR1 and CDR2 (germline): DFQATT, SNEGSKA (reference sequence). In nucleotides, the CDR3 is TGCAGTGCCCCCGGACTAGCGGGAGCGGAGCGGGAGACCCAGTACTTC. Its protein product is CSAPGLAGAERETQYF.

The chain uses TRBV20-1 and TRBJ2-3; maybe TRBD2 (6 bases). The germline CDR1 and CDR2 sequences are DFQATT and SNEGSKA (reference sequence). The CDR3 runs 14 residues. Between the trimmed V and J ends, which lost 3 bases and 0 bases, there was a span of 10 bases. The CDR3 sequence: CSASIAASTDTQYF. CDR3 coding DNA: TGCAGTGCTAGCATAGCGGCTAGCACAGATACGCAGTATTTT.

This clonotype was recorded many times. The chain uses TRBV29-1 and TRBJ1-4; D may be TRBD1 (6 bases). Germline V lookup: CDR1 SQVTM, CDR2 ANQGSEA. The CDR3 sequence is 13 residues long. V lost 4 bases and J 7 bases, leaving 13 bases between the germline ends. The CDR3 sequence: CSVGLGATEKLFF. CDR3 nucleotide sequence: TGCAGCGTTGGTCTGGGGGCAACTGAAAAACTGTTTTTT. Combining the CDR3 with reference TRBV29-1 and TRBJ1-4 gives the whole variable domain SAVISQKPSRDICQRGTSLTIQCQVDSQVTMMFWYRQQPGQSLTLIATANQGSEATYESGFVIDKFPISRPNLTFSTLTVSNMSPEDSSIYLCSVGLGATEKLFFGSGTQLSVL.

CDR3 sequence (DNA): TGCAGTGCTAGTCGGGACAGGGGGGTTAAAGAGACCCAGTACTTC. Amino acids: CSASRDRGVKETQYF. This chain connects TRBV20-1 to TRBJ2-5; 11 bases match TRBD1. This CDR3 has 15 residues. Germline loops: CDR1 DFQATT, CDR2 SNEGSKA (reference sequence). Germline trimming cut 3 bases from V and 3 bases from J; bases unmatched to any gene: 6.

This clonotype was recorded at least ten times. The chain links TRBV7-2 to TRBJ2-3; the D is unclear. V was trimmed by 4 bases and J by 2 bases, leaving 10 bases between them. CDR3 length: 14 residues. CDR1 and CDR2 (germline): SGHTA, FQGNSA. The CDR3, as DNA: TGTGCCAGCAGCTCCCGGCGGTCCACAGATACGCAGTATTTT. This sequence encodes CASSSRRSTDTQYF.

This chain joins TRBV24-1 and TRBJ2-7; the D gene is possibly TRBD2 (6 bases). Germline V gene sequence: CDR1 KGHDR, CDR2 SFDVKD. V dropped 3 bases and J dropped 7 bases, with 12 bases sitting between them. CDR3 length: 13 residues. The CDR3 sequence is CATSDGKGREQYF. The CDR3 bases are TGTGCCACCAGTGATGGGAAAGGGAGGGAGCAGTACTTC.

This clonotype was seen at least ten times. The V call is TRBV29-1, the J call TRBJ2-2, with D perhaps assigned TRBD1 or TRBD2 (5 bases each). Germline V gene data show CDR1 as SQVTM and CDR2 as ANQGSEA. V was pared by 6 bases and J by 2 bases, with 16 bases between. CDR3 size: 15 residues. The CDR3 DNA reads TGCAGCGTCCTGGGGTTACGGGACAACACCGGGGAGCTGTTTTTT. Translation gives CSVLGLRDNTGELFF.

The rearrangement links TRBV7-6 to TRBJ1-1, with D uncertain. Trimming stripped 1 base from V and 0 bases from J, with 12 bases between. CDR1 SGHVS and CDR2 FNYEAQ come from the germline V gene. The CDR3 has 16 amino acids. For the CDR3, the DNA is TGTGCCAGCAGCTTAGAGGTGGCTCACATGAACACTGAAGCTTTCTTT. Translating gives CASSLEVAHMNTEAFF.

This clonotype was detected many times. The rearrangement links TRBV5-6 to TRBJ2-3; D might be TRBD1 (6 bases). The V and J ends lost 4 bases and 2 bases respectively, with 14 bases between them. CDR1 is SGHDT and CDR2 is YYEEEE in the germline V gene. The CDR3 runs to 15 residues. CDR3 nucleotides: TGTGCCAGCAGCCTGGACAGACCCCCCACAGATACGCAGTATTTT. Its translation is CASSLDRPPTDTQYF. Supplemented by reference TRBV5-6 and TRBJ2-3, the full variable domain reads DAGVTQSPTHLIKTRGQQVTLRCSPKSGHDTVSWYQQALGQGPQFIFQYYEEEERQRGNFPDRFSGHQFPNYSSELNVNALLLGDSALYLCASSLDRPPTDTQYFGPGTRLTVL.

This clonotype showed up many times. V gene TRBV5-1 combines with J gene TRBJ2-3; TRBD2 agrees at 8 bases. CDR3 length: 18 residues. V lost 0 bases, J lost 1 base, and 10 bases stayed unmatched. Germline V gene sequence: CDR1 SGHRS, CDR2 YFSETQ. This CDR3 reads CASSLALAGGGRTDTQYF. In DNA, the CDR3 is TGCGCCAGCAGCTTGGCGCTGGCGGGGGGAGGTCGCACAGATACGCAGTATTTT.

This clonotype was seen at least ten times. The DNA of the CDR3 is TGCAGTGCTAGAGACAGAAGACGGAATCAGCCCCAGCATTTT. Protein sequence: CSARDRRRNQPQHF. The chain is built from TRBV20-1 and TRBJ1-5, with D unclear. The CDR3 has 14 amino acids. Germline values: CDR1 DFQATT, CDR2 SNEGSKA (reference sequence). Trimming removed 0 bases from V and 4 bases from J, with 10 bases in between.

This clonotype occurred a few times. The chain employs TRBV15 and TRBJ1-6, with no clear D. This CDR3 spans 15 amino acids. Germline loops: CDR1 LNHNV, CDR2 YYDKDF (reference sequence). The germline V and J ends were trimmed by 3 bases and 7 bases, with 13 bases remaining between them. The CDR3 nucleotides are TGTGCCACCAGCAGTCATGGGCCAAGGAATTCACCCCTCCACTTT. This gives the protein CATSSHGPRNSPLHF.

In its sample, this clonotype was seen many times. The chain employs TRBV3-1 and TRBJ1-1; D is unclear. Germline values: CDR1 LGHDT, CDR2 YNNKEL (reference sequence). The ends were cut back, 5 bases at V and 2 bases at J, with 6 bases in the middle. This CDR3 region has 12 residues. In DNA form, the CDR3 reads TGTGCCAGCAGCAATATCAACACTGAAGCTTTCTTT. Translation: CASSNINTEAFF.

The chain joins TRBV29-1 to TRBJ2-1; D may be TRBD2 (6 bases). This CDR3 is 14 amino acids long. The V gene lost 5 bases and the J gene lost 2 bases, with 13 bases spanning the gap. The germline gives CDR1 SQVTM, CDR2 ANQGSEA. The CDR3, as DNA: TGCAGCGTTAACGCGGGGACGACCTACAATGAGCAGTTCTTC. Its translation: CSVNAGTTYNEQFF.

In its sample, this clonotype was seen a few times. This chain uses TRBV5-1 with TRBJ1-3; 9 positions match TRBD1. With 3 bases clipped from V and 2 bases from J, the junction kept 6 bases outside the gene matches. This CDR3 comprises 16 residues. Germline V gene sequence: CDR1 SGHRS, CDR2 YFSETQ. CDR3 DNA: TGCGCCAGCAGCTGGGGGGGGACAGGGCCTGGAAACACCATATATTTT. The encoded protein is CASSWGGTGPGNTIYF.

This clonotype was found a few times. The chain uses TRBV20-1 and TRBJ2-5, with no clear D. The V and J ends lost 6 bases and 1 base respectively, with 9 bases between them. In germline, CDR1 is DFQATT, CDR2 SNEGSKA (reference sequence). The CDR3 runs to 12 residues. As DNA, the CDR3 is TGCAGTGCACTGGACGGCCAAGAGACCCAGTACTTC. Amino acid sequence: CSALDGQETQYF.

The V call is TRBV20-1, the J call TRBJ2-2, with D maybe TRBD1 (5 bases). V lost 3 bases and J lost 3, with 11 bases in between. Looked up from germline, CDR1 is DFQATT and CDR2 is SNEGSKA (reference sequence). The CDR3 runs 14 residues. The CDR3 sequence is CSASHRPYTGELFF. CDR3 DNA sequence: TGCAGTGCTAGCCACAGGCCGTACACCGGGGAGCTGTTTTTT.

This clonotype came up many times. J is TRBJ2-5 and V is TRBV4-1; 13 bases are shared with TRBD2. V trimming: 4 bases; J trimming: 6 bases; junction bases outside the gene matches: 14. Germline CDR1 and CDR2: MGHRA and YSYEKL. CDR3 length: 18 amino acids. CDR3 in amino acids: CASSPQTPGLAGMKTQYF. CDR3 nucleotides: TGCGCCAGCAGCCCGCAGACCCCGGGACTAGCGGGAATGAAGACCCAGTACTTC.